The 10 T cell receptor beta chains given below trace back to one sample, sequenced in a study of T cells in localized non-small cell lung cancer (dated by TCRdb to the early 2020s). The library came from the immunoSEQ multiplex PCR assay. This is the immuneACCESS table as TCRdb keeps it, with only in-frame sequences that have V and J called. A part of the clones is gone; compared with another copy, unresolved V genes explain less than half, and the rest is unexplained. The sample contains approximately 32,000 clones, over 75% of them found a single time. The ten largest make up 15% to 20% of the sample. Specimen: peripheral blood, collected before any cancer treatment. The source is a male donor aged 60 or over with stage III squamous cell lung carcinoma.

CDR3 in amino acids: CRGLWGSEQFF. CDR3 nucleotide sequence: TGCAGGGGCTTATGGGGCAGTGAGCAGTTCTTC. The gene calls are TRBV20-1 and TRBJ2-1, with TRBD1 as a possible D gene (5 bases). Germline V gene lookup returns CDR1 DFQATT and CDR2 SNEGSKA (reference sequence). This CDR3 spans 11 amino acids.

V usage is TRBV9 and J usage is TRBJ1-1, with no clear D. V lost 0 bases and J 4 bases, leaving 13 bases between the germline ends. The V gene's germline CDR1 is SGDLS and CDR2 YYNGEE. CDR3 length: 15 residues. CDR3 in DNA: TGTGCCAGCAGCGTAGATGGCCGAGAGGCCACTGAAGCTTTCTTT. The encoded protein is CASSVDGREATEAFF.

The CDR3 bases are TGTGCCAGCAGCCAAGGACAGGGGTTGGGTCAGCCCCAGCATTTT. Translating gives CASSQGQGLGQPQHF. The chain recombines TRBV4-2 with TRBJ1-5; 8 nucleotides agree with TRBD1. Germline CDR1 is LGHNA and CDR2 is YNFKEQ. V shed 1 base, J shed 6 bases, and the junction held 5 bases outside the gene matches. The CDR3 loop spans 15 amino acids.

Comments on this clone: The DNA is left out, because the CDR3 cannot be placed on it with certainty; the CDR3 is given as TCRdb lists it. The chain couples TRBV9 to TRBJ1-2. The CDR3 is 14 amino acids long, termini counted. Germline CDR1 is SGDLS and CDR2 is YYNGEE. The CDR3: CASSVMAVAGGNTF.

The V gene is TRBV6-1, the J gene TRBJ1-2; D gene ambiguous. Per the germline V gene, CDR1 is MNHNS and CDR2 is SASEGT. Trimming removed 0 bases from V and 8 bases from J, with 7 bases in between. This CDR3 is built from 12 residues. The CDR3 nucleotides read TGTGCCAGCAGTGAAGCGGGAGGGGGCTACACCTTC. Residues: CASSEAGGGYTF.

The rearrangement uses TRBV19 and TRBJ1-4, with D tentatively TRBD1 (5 bases). Looked up from germline, CDR1 is LNHDA and CDR2 is SQIVND (reference sequence). The CDR3 has 17 amino acids. V was pared by 6 bases and J by 0 bases, with 17 bases between. CDR3 protein: CASSQLPGGATNEKLFF. CDR3 DNA sequence: TGTGCCAGTAGCCAACTACCGGGGGGGGCAACTAATGAAAAACTGTTTTTT.

This clone appeared a few times. The chain has TRBV9 and TRBJ2-1, with D uncertain. V lost 2 bases and J lost 0, with 9 bases in between. Germline V gives CDR1 SGDLS, CDR2 YYNGEE. This CDR3 contains 15 residues. Here the CDR3 reads CASSVGPSSYNEQFF. CDR3 sequence (DNA): TGTGCCAGCAGCGTCGGACCGAGCTCCTACAATGAGCAGTTCTTC.

This clone was recorded a few times. The genes are TRBV5-5 and TRBJ1-5; the match to TRBD1 covers 9 bases. CDR3 length: 15 amino acids. Per germline, CDR1 SGHKS and CDR2 YYEKEE (reference sequence). V lost 6 bases, J lost 2 bases, and 6 bases stayed unmatched. CDR3 bases: TGTGCCAGCACCCCACAGGGGGCTGGCAATCAGCCCCAGCATTTT. As protein: CASTPQGAGNQPQHF. Supplemented by reference TRBV5-5 and TRBJ1-5, the full variable domain reads DAGVTQSPTHLIKTRGQQVTLRCSPISGHKSVSWYQQVLGQGPQFIFQYYEKEERGRGNFPDRFSARQFPNYSSELNVNALLLGDSALYLCASTPQGAGNQPQHFGDGTRLSIL.

The chain recombines TRBV7-6 with TRBJ1-5, with D possibly TRBD1 on 5 matching bases. Germline loops: CDR1 SGHVS, CDR2 FNYEAQ. This CDR3 contains 18 residues. V lost 0 bases, J lost 0 bases, and 15 bases lay in between. The CDR3 region is CASSLAPPGGNSNQPQHF. CDR3 coding DNA: TGTGCCAGCAGCTTAGCGCCGCCCGGGGGGAATAGCAATCAGCCCCAGCATTTT.

The V and J genes are TRBV6-1 and TRBJ2-7, with 9 positions matching TRBD1. Losses at the gene ends were 4 bases for V and 6 bases for J; bases not matched to a gene: 4. CDR1 is MNHNS, CDR2 SASEGT, per germline. CDR3 size: 13 residues. The CDR3 DNA reads TGTGCCAGCAGTGTTGACAGGGGGTTCGAGCAGTACTTC. Protein: CASSVDRGFEQYF.